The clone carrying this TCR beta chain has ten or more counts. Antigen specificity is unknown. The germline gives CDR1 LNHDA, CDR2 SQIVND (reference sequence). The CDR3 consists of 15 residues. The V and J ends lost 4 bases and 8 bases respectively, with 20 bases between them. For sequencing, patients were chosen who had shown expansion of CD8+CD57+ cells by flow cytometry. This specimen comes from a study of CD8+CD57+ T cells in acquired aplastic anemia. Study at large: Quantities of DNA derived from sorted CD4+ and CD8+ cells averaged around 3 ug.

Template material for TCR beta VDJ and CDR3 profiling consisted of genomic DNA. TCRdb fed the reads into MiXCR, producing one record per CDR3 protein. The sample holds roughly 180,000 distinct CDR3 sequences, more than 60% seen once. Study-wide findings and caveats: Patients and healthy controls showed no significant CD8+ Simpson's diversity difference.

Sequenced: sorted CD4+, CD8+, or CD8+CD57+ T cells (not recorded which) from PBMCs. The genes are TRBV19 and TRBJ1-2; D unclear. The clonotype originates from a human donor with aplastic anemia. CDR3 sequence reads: CASSTSIGSMGGYTF. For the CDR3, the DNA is TGTGCCAGTAGTACCTCAATAGGATCGATGGGGGGCTACACCTTC.